The 27 T cell receptor beta chains reported below all come from one sample, sequenced in a study of T-cell memory formation after mild COVID-19. Each CDR3 protein gets one entry after TCRdb re-called the 5' RACE reads with MiXCR. The table shows roughly 400,000 distinct CDR3 sequences, with roughly 24% occurring only once. The sample taken for sequencing was PBMCs or a T cell subset sorted from them (not recorded which). Receptors were obtained from an adult woman who had mild COVID-19 (a few samples of this study predate the infection). Cell type and time point are not known.

Only a few counts were recorded for this clonotype. The CDR3 coding sequence is TGTGCCAGCGGCTCCGAAGGTGGCTACACCTTC. Residues: CASGSEGGYTF. The rearrangement links TRBV12-3 or TRBV12-4 to TRBJ1-2, with no clear D. The CDR3 sequence is 11 residues long. The ends were cut back, 8 bases at V and 7 bases at J, with 11 bases in the middle.

This clonotype was recorded many times. The J gene is TRBJ1-5, the V gene TRBV19, with a weak D call TRBD1 (5 bases). The CDR3 contains 14 residues. The germline CDR1 and CDR2 sequences are LNHDA and SQIVND (reference sequence). Trimming removed 6 bases from V and 6 bases from J, with 15 bases in between. This CDR3 is CASSGKGSFQPQHF. The CDR3 nucleotides are TGTGCCAGTAGCGGGAAGGGGAGTTTTCAGCCCCAGCATTTT.

The table lists this clonotype with a few counts. V and J are TRBV29-1 and TRBJ2-7; 14 positions agree with TRBD2. V was clipped by 7 bases and J by 4 bases; unmatched bases: 9. Germline assignment: CDR1 SQVTM and CDR2 ANQGSEA. The CDR3 totals 15 residues. This CDR3 reads CSAAGTSGRPYEQYF. DNA of the CDR3: TGCAGCGCCGCGGGGACTAGCGGGAGACCGTACGAGCAGTACTTC.

This clonotype showed up just a few times. V is TRBV7-9 and J is TRBJ1-6; TRBD1 matches 9 bases. With V trimmed by 4 bases and J by 8 bases, 6 bases remained unmatched. This CDR3 has 15 residues. Germline CDR1 and CDR2: SEHNR and FQNEAQ (reference sequence). Here the CDR3 reads CASSSPRDRDSPLHF. In nucleotides, the CDR3 is TGTGCCAGCAGCTCCCCGCGGGACAGGGATTCACCCCTCCACTTT.

The chain recombines TRBV19 with TRBJ2-7, with a possible D match to TRBD1 (5 bases). The V and J ends lost 3 bases and 5 bases respectively, with 17 bases between them. CDR1 is LNHDA and CDR2 is SQIVND in the germline V gene (reference sequence). The CDR3 covers 15 residues. As DNA, the CDR3 is TGTGCCAGTAGTATCGGTGGCATGCAGGGCCACGAGCAGTACTTC. Protein: CASSIGGMQGHEQYF.

V gene TRBV7-3 combines with J gene TRBJ1-1; D unresolved. Trimming stripped 4 bases from V and 3 bases from J, with 9 bases between. The germline gives CDR1 SGHTA, CDR2 FQGTGA. The CDR3 contains 13 residues. CDR3 region: CASSSHGDTEAFF. The CDR3 nucleotides read TGTGCCAGCAGCTCTCACGGGGACACTGAAGCTTTCTTT. The full variable domain, completed using reference TRBV7-3 and TRBJ1-1, is GAGVSQTPSNKVTEKGKYVELRCDPISGHTALYWYRQSLGQGPEFLIYFQGTGAADDSGLPNDRFFAVRPEGSVSTLKIQRTERGDSAVYLCASSSHGDTEAFFGQGTRLTVV.

This clonotype has only a few counts. The rearrangement uses TRBV19 and TRBJ1-2, with unresolved D. Between the trimmed V and J ends, which lost 10 bases and 7 bases, there was a span of 22 bases. Germline loops: CDR1 LNHDA, CDR2 SQIVND (reference sequence). This CDR3 contains 14 residues. The CDR3 nucleotides read TGTGCCACCGACCCCCTGGGGAAGGGCGGTGGCTACACCTTC. The encoded protein is CATDPLGKGGGYTF.

The J gene is TRBJ2-2, the V gene TRBV2; D is unresolved. The length of the CDR3 is 15 residues. Germline CDR1 is SNHLY and CDR2 is FYNNEI. The ends were cut back, 3 bases at V and 6 bases at J, with 14 bases in the middle. CDR3 nucleotides: TGTGCCAGCAGTGAGAACATGGGGTCGCCCGGGGAGCTGTTTTTT. This translates into CASSENMGSPGELFF.

In this sample, this clonotype turned up a few times. V and J are TRBV4-1 and TRBJ2-7; TRBD1 matches at 7 bases. Looked up from germline, CDR1 is MGHRA and CDR2 is YSYEKL. V gave up 1 base and J gave up 2 bases; unmatched junction bases: 8. The CDR3 is 16 amino acids. The CDR3 spells CASSQASGTATYEQYF. For the CDR3, the DNA is TGCGCCAGCAGCCAAGCCTCCGGGACAGCGACCTACGAGCAGTACTTC.

This clonotype was observed a handful of times. The chain recombines TRBV5-1 with TRBJ2-3, with D perhaps matching TRBD1 (5 bases). Trimming cost V 7 bases and J 2 bases, with 11 bases left between them. The CDR3 spans 13 residues. Looked up from germline, CDR1 is SGHRS and CDR2 is YFSETQ. The CDR3 bases are TGCGCCAGCTCCTCAGGGAACACAGATACGCAGTATTTT. Translated: CASSSGNTDTQYF.

V is TRBV24-1 and J is TRBJ2-3, with D tentatively TRBD2 (5 bases). V was pared by 4 bases and J by 2 bases, with 12 bases between. This CDR3 has 15 residues. The germline V gene has CDR1 KGHDR and CDR2 SFDVKD. The CDR3 sequence is CATSDHGELTDTQYF. Here the CDR3 DNA reads TGTGCCACCAGTGACCACGGGGAACTCACAGATACGCAGTATTTT.

The chain has TRBV10-1 and TRBJ2-7, with 16 bases fitting TRBD2. This CDR3 is 13 amino acids long. Germline V gene sequence: CDR1 WNHNN, CDR2 SYGVQD (reference sequence). V shed 11 bases and J 2 bases; nucleotides not matched to a gene: 0. For the CDR3, the DNA is TGCGCCGGGACTAGCGGGAGGGCCTACGAGCAGTACTTC. This codes for CAGTSGRAYEQYF.

There are a few counts of this clonotype. The chain recombines TRBV5-1 with TRBJ1-2, with D unclear. The CDR3 covers 15 residues. The V gene lost 6 bases and the J gene lost 7 bases, with 22 bases spanning the gap. Germline V gene sequence: CDR1 SGHRS, CDR2 YFSETQ. This chain's CDR3 is CASNHGLTNSGGYTF. DNA for the CDR3: TGCGCCAGCAACCATGGACTTACCAACTCCGGTGGCTACACCTTC.

A few counts support this clonotype. CDR3 amino acids: CSAGTGIAYEQYF. CDR3 bases: TGCAGCGCCGGGACAGGGATAGCCTACGAGCAGTACTTC. The chain joins TRBV29-1 to TRBJ2-7; 9 bases are a match to TRBD1. This CDR3 comprises 13 residues. The germline V gene has CDR1 SQVTM and CDR2 ANQGSEA. The V segment lost 7 bases and the J segment 2 bases; nucleotides outside the gene matches: 6.

This clonotype was observed a few times. The chain links TRBV7-9 to TRBJ2-3, with D perhaps matching TRBD1 or TRBD2 (5 bases each). Germline loops: CDR1 SEHNR, CDR2 FQNEAQ (reference sequence). V gave up 5 bases and J gave up 5 bases, with 14 bases separating them. This CDR3 region has 14 residues. The CDR3 loop reads CASSGPFGGDTQYF. The CDR3 DNA reads TGTGCCAGCAGCGGTCCTTTTGGGGGAGATACGCAGTATTTT.

This clonotype was recorded once. The chain carries TRBV6-1 and TRBJ1-1, with a possible D match to TRBD1 (6 bases). Germline V gives CDR1 MNHNS, CDR2 SASEGT. Trimming took 6 bases from V and 4 from J, leaving 12 bases between them. This CDR3 is built from 13 residues. CDR3 in amino acids: CASRGGGSTEAFF. For the CDR3, the DNA is TGTGCCAGCAGGGGAGGGGGGAGCACTGAAGCTTTCTTT.

This clonotype was picked up many times. The chain joins TRBV19 to TRBJ2-1, with 8 bases lining up with TRBD2. The V gene's germline CDR1 is LNHDA and CDR2 SQIVND (reference sequence). J was trimmed by 3 bases and V by 6 bases; bases with no gene match: 10. There are 16 residues in the CDR3. The DNA for the CDR3 is TGTGCCAGTAGAGTGGTAGCGGGACTTAGCTACAATGAGCAGTTCTTC. It is translated as CASRVVAGLSYNEQFF.

V gene TRBV7-9 combines with J gene TRBJ1-2; D is perhaps TRBD1 (5 bases). There are 15 residues in the CDR3. V lost 4 bases to trimming and J lost 4 bases, with 16 bases between them. Germline V gives CDR1 SEHNR, CDR2 FQNEAQ (reference sequence). The CDR3 DNA is TGTGCCAGCAGCTCGTCCGACAGACTTATCTATGGCTACACCTTC. Amino acids: CASSSSDRLIYGYTF. The full variable domain, with the rest looked up from reference TRBV7-9 and TRBJ1-2, is DTGVSQNPRHKITKRGQNVTFRCDPISEHNRLYWYRQTLGQGPEFLTYFQNEAQLEKSRLLSDRFSAERPKGSFSTLEIQRTEQGDSAMYLCASSSSDRLIYGYTFGSGTRLTVV.

This clonotype was observed a handful of times. The V gene is TRBV19, the J gene TRBJ2-7; 7 bases match TRBD1. The CDR3 spans 14 residues. J gave up 2 bases and V 6 bases, and 7 bases lay outside the gene matches. Looked up from germline, CDR1 is LNHDA and CDR2 is SQIVND (reference sequence). CDR3 sequence: CASRSRGTAYEQYF. Here the CDR3 DNA reads TGTGCCAGTAGGAGTAGGGGGACAGCCTACGAGCAGTACTTC.

The V call is TRBV18, the J call TRBJ1-2; D is undetermined. CDR1 is KGHSH, CDR2 LQKENI, per germline. The V and J ends lost 2 bases and 7 bases respectively, with 14 bases between them. The CDR3 has 14 residues. CDR3: CASSPSSSGAGYTF. The CDR3 bases are TGTGCCAGCTCACCAAGCTCATCGGGAGCTGGCTACACCTTC.

The V and J genes are TRBV28 and TRBJ1-2; D is ambiguous. Germline assignment: CDR1 MDHEN and CDR2 SYDVKM. This CDR3 has 12 residues. V dropped 11 bases and J dropped 3 bases, with 13 bases sitting between them. CDR3 in amino acids: CALSRADYGYTF. The CDR3 DNA is TGTGCCCTTTCACGGGCCGACTATGGCTACACCTTC.

The genes are TRBV19 and TRBJ2-2; weak D call: TRBD2 (6 bases). Germline values: CDR1 LNHDA, CDR2 SQIVND (reference sequence). Trimming shortened V by 3 bases and J by 0 bases, and 14 bases separated the two germline ends. This CDR3 spans 17 amino acids. The CDR3 protein is CASSMRGGGTNTGELFF. DNA of the CDR3: TGTGCCAGTAGTATGAGGGGAGGCGGGACGAACACCGGGGAGCTGTTTTTT.

Of note for this clonotype: A junction boundary mismatches the germline segment, possibly from a read error. The gene calls are TRBV7-2 and TRBJ2-1; D perhaps matches TRBD1 (6 bases). The CDR3 length is 17 residues. Per germline, CDR1 SGHTA and CDR2 FQGNSA. As DNA, the CDR3 is TGTGCCAGCAGCGTAGCCGGACAGTCGGCCTCCTACAATGAGCAGTTCTTC. This encodes CASSVAGQSASYNEQFF.

In this sample, this clonotype turned up a few times. Written as DNA, the CDR3 is TGCGCCAGCGCTACAGGGTTGGGCGAGGGGACCCAGTACTTC. This codes for CASATGLGEGTQYF. The J gene is TRBJ2-5, the V gene TRBV4-3; possible D gene TRBD1, 6 bases. The germline V gene encodes CDR1 LGHNA and CDR2 YSLEER. V was pared by 8 bases and J by 7 bases, with 20 bases between. This CDR3 has 14 amino acids.

This clonotype was picked up a small number of times. The chain joins TRBV12-3 or TRBV12-4 to TRBJ1-3; TRBD1 matches at 7 bases. Trimming cost V 5 bases and J 7 bases; bases outside gene matches: 8. This CDR3 spans 14 amino acids. The CDR3 loop reads CASSRTGILNTIYF. Here the CDR3 DNA reads TGTGCCAGCAGTCGGACAGGAATTTTGAACACCATATATTTT.

The CDR3, as DNA: TGTGCCAGCAGTGAAGGGTCGGGGAGATTGTACACCGGGGAGCTGTTTTTT. Amino acid sequence: CASSEGSGRLYTGELFF. The V gene is TRBV2, the J gene TRBJ2-2, with TRBD2 as a possible D gene (5 bases). CDR3 length: 17 amino acids. The V gene's germline CDR1 is SNHLY and CDR2 FYNNEI. V gave up 1 base and J gave up 3 bases, with 15 bases separating them. Full variable domain (outside the CDR3, taken from reference TRBV2 and TRBJ2-2): EPEVTQTPSHQVTQMGQEVILRCVPISNHLYFYWYRQILGQKVEFLVSFYNNEISEKSEIFDDQFSVERPDGSNFTLKIRSTKLEDSAMYFCASSEGSGRLYTGELFFGEGSRLTVL.

This sequence joins TRBV5-1 and TRBJ2-1; possible D gene TRBD2, 6 bases. Between the trimmed V and J ends, which lost 4 bases and 7 bases, there was a span of 18 bases. Looked up from germline, CDR1 is SGHRS and CDR2 is YFSETQ. There are 15 residues in the CDR3. The CDR3, as DNA: TGCGCCAGCAGCATAGGGACTGCCGCCGGGAATGAGCAGTTCTTC. Residues: CASSIGTAAGNEQFF.